This TCR beta chain was retrieved from a study of T cells in women clearing cervical HPV infection. Study-level background: Blood came at first lesion visit for cases, post-clearance for controls. For cases, blood was sampled a median 149 days after lesion detection, interquartile range roughly 80 to 230 days.

Only in-frame clones appear in the TCRdb table, and some are missing; sequencing was by immunoSEQ multiplex PCR. The sample data list 30,000 or so clones. To note about this clone: The read is 3 residues too short to cover the CDR3 end, so that end is filled in from the germline J gene.

CDR1 SGHRS and CDR2 YFSETQ come from the germline V gene. CDR3 length: 13 residues. The rearrangement uses TRBV5-1 and TRBJ2-2, with D unresolved. The sample comprised blood buffy coat. This clonotype was sampled from a woman between 18 and 70 years old with a cervical HPV16 infection that either progressed to CIN3+ or cleared (not recorded which). This CDR3 is CASSTSTNEKLFF. The CDR3 bases that were read are TGCGCCAGCTCCACTTCAACTAATGAAAAG.